This TCR beta chain was recorded in a study of memory CD4+ T cells and cytomegalovirus serostatus. Turning to the study itself: This sample comes from healthy Belgian adults, several CMV seropositive, roughly 22 seronegative.

After removal of 6 bases from V and 3 bases from J, the junction contained 6 bases not matched to a gene. This CDR3 is built from 14 residues. CDR1 and CDR2 (germline): MDHEN, SYDVKM. The sort gate was single viable CD3+CD4+CD8-CD45RO+ cells for memory CD4+ T cells. In the original analysis: Out-of-frame sequences were removed, leaving around 2.2 million distinct TCRbeta sequences. This table comes from immunoSEQ multiplex PCR, and its TCRdb copy is limited to in-frame clones, with some not included. V and J calls and clone size are given by that table; D and trimming were obtained from the DNA. This sample has 70,000 or so clones; approximately 78% occur once, and the top ten carry 2.5% to 3%.

The specimen sequenced was memory CD4+ T cells from blood. The chain has TRBV28 and TRBJ2-7; 9 bases agree with TRBD1. The sequence was collected from an adult in good health and CMV-seropositive. Here the CDR3 reads CASRGQGAFYEQYF. In nucleotides, the CDR3 is TGTGCCAGCAGGGGACAGGGAGCCTTCTACGAGCAGTACTTC.